This TCR beta chain was profiled in a study of cytomegalovirus exposure and HLA in healthy donors. Regarding the study as a whole: Most TCR beta V segments were productive about 90% or about 30% of the time in an earlier analysis. Later genetic work tied a missense DCLRE1C variant to beta-chain V and J trimming.

The PCR was carried out with 60 Vbeta primers and 13 Jbeta primers. Libraries were prepared by immunoSEQ multiplex PCR; TCRdb keeps only in-frame clonotypes and omits some of them. Counted here are 55,000 to 70,000 clones, approximately 80% occurring once; the ten biggest clones make up about 1.6%. On this clone itself: Its antigen remains unknown.

This CDR3 is built from 16 residues. CDR1 and CDR2 (germline): SGDLS, YYNGEE. With 2 bases removed from V and 0 bases from J, the gap between germline ends came to 12 bases. The origin of this receptor is a human donor in good health. The chain uses TRBV9 and TRBJ1-3; maybe TRBD1 (5 bases). The sample taken for sequencing was PBMCs. The CDR3 sequence is CASSVETVSSGNTIYF. The CDR3 bases are TGTGCCAGCAGCGTGGAGACAGTTAGCTCTGGAAACACCATATATTTT.